One and the same sample provided the 18 T cell receptor beta chains below, sequenced in a study of CD8 T cells in ankylosing spondylitis. TCRdb re-derived calls from the 5' RACE reads in MiXCR, one entry per CDR3 protein. The table records about 240,000 distinct CDR3 sequences, approximately 12% of them present only once. Source material: blood, either unsorted or a sorted T cell fraction (not recorded which). All receptors come from a male donor with ankylosing spondylitis or in good health (not recorded which).

This clonotype has a count of ten or more. V gene TRBV5-1 combines with J gene TRBJ2-7; TRBD2 agrees at 10 bases. Unmatched junction bases numbered 12, after V lost 1 base and J lost 5 bases. This CDR3 has 17 amino acids. From germline, CDR1 is SGHRS and CDR2 YFSETQ. The CDR3, as DNA: TGCGCCAGCAGCTTGTTTGGAGTAGCGGGGGGACGCGACGAGCAGTACTTC. Its translation is CASSLFGVAGGRDEQYF.

The rearrangement links TRBV6-1 to TRBJ1-2; TRBD1 might be the D (6 bases). Trimming took off 5 bases at V and 7 bases at J, with 17 bases between the two ends. The CDR3 covers 14 residues. From germline, CDR1 is MNHNS and CDR2 SASEGT. The CDR3 loop reads CASSTGNRAAGYTF. Here the CDR3 DNA reads TGTGCCAGCAGTACAGGGAACCGGGCAGCTGGCTACACCTTC.

This clonotype has ten or more counts. The V gene is TRBV5-1, the J gene TRBJ1-1; D gene ambiguous. Germline V gene lookup returns CDR1 SGHRS and CDR2 YFSETQ. Trimming took 5 bases from V and 3 from J, leaving 23 bases between them. The CDR3 consists of 17 residues. This CDR3 is CASRGSPAGRADTEAFF. In nucleotides, the CDR3 is TGCGCCAGCAGAGGATCTCCAGCGGGGAGGGCCGACACTGAAGCTTTCTTT.

This clonotype was detected only once. The chain couples TRBV6-6 to TRBJ2-1; no clear D. The germline gives CDR1 MNHNY, CDR2 SVGAGI (reference sequence). Trimming left V 2 bases short and J 12 bases short, with 8 bases between. The CDR3 is 11 residues long. The CDR3 is CASSYGSVQFF. The CDR3 DNA sequence: TGTGCCAGCAGTTACGGGTCGGTGCAGTTCTTC.

This clonotype has at least ten counts. V and J are TRBV5-1 and TRBJ2-1, with D possibly matching TRBD2 (5 bases). Germline loops: CDR1 SGHRS, CDR2 YFSETQ. The CDR3 is made up of 16 amino acids. V was pared by 0 bases and J by 0 bases, with 10 bases between. This chain's CDR3 is CASSLAVGSSYNEQFF. CDR3 sequence (DNA): TGCGCCAGCAGCTTGGCCGTGGGGAGCTCCTACAATGAGCAGTTCTTC.

This clonotype was seen only a few times. At one of its ends the junction is not consistent with the germline gene, which may arise from a read error. This sequence joins TRBV7-9 and TRBJ2-3; either TRBD1 or TRBD2 may fit D (5 bases each). This CDR3 is built from 12 residues. Germline CDR1 and CDR2: SEHNR and FQNEAQ (reference sequence). CDR3 sequence (DNA): TGTGCCAGCAGCAATGGGGCCGACGCTGGGGACTTT. Its protein product is CASSNGADAGDF.

This clonotype was observed at least ten times. The rearrangement joins TRBV5-1 to TRBJ2-6; D gene unclear. The CDR3 runs to 13 residues. The V end was cut by 6 bases, the J end by 0 bases, with 4 bases between. Germline CDR1 SGHRS, CDR2 YFSETQ. In DNA form, the CDR3 reads TGCGCCAGCAAGATCTCTGGGGCCAACGTCCTGACTTTC. This encodes CASKISGANVLTF.

This clonotype was detected many times. The chain employs TRBV11-1 and TRBJ2-2; either TRBD1 or TRBD2 may supply D (6 bases each). V dropped 3 bases and J dropped 3 bases, with 23 bases sitting between them. CDR1 is SGHAT and CDR2 is FQDESV in the germline V gene (reference sequence). This CDR3 region has 19 residues. CDR3 coding DNA: TGTGCCAGCAGCTTGGACAGATACTACTCTGCGGGGTACACCGGGGAGCTGTTTTTT. It translates to CASSLDRYYSAGYTGELFF.

This clonotype has a count of ten or more. The chain couples TRBV12-5 to TRBJ2-1; weak D call: TRBD1 (5 bases). The CDR3 covers 14 residues. Germline V gene sequence: CDR1 LGHNT, CDR2 FRNRAP. V was pared by 0 bases and J by 9 bases, with 12 bases between. CDR3 in amino acids: CASGLVARATEQFF. The CDR3 nucleotides are TGTGCTAGTGGTTTGGTGGCCAGGGCAACTGAGCAGTTCTTC.

This clonotype was counted many times. The chain recombines TRBV3-1 with TRBJ1-6, with D maybe TRBD1 (5 bases). Germline CDR1 reads LGHDT; CDR2 reads YNNKEL (reference sequence). The CDR3 is 12 amino acids. Trimming removed 11 bases from V and 8 bases from J, with 13 bases in between. CDR3 residues: CASQRGDSPLHF. DNA for the CDR3: TGTGCCTCCCAGAGAGGGGATTCACCCCTCCACTTT.

This clonotype appeared a few times. The chain recombines TRBV12-3 or TRBV12-4 with TRBJ1-2; 7 bases line up with TRBD1. Trimming at V came to 5 bases and at J to 6 bases, leaving 6 bases not matched to a gene. There are 13 residues in the CDR3. This CDR3 is CASSLRQGHGYTF. DNA of the CDR3: TGTGCCAGCAGTCTTCGACAGGGACATGGCTACACCTTC.

Notes on this clonotype: The germline gene is not matched at one end of the junction; a read error may be the cause. The rearrangement links TRBV12-3 or TRBV12-4 to TRBJ2-7, with D perhaps matching TRBD2 (6 bases). The CDR3 loop spans 12 amino acids. This CDR3 reads CASSRDFYVQYF. CDR3 coding DNA: TGTGCCAGCAGCCGGGACTTCTACGTGCAGTACTTC.

This clonotype was counted at least ten times. V usage is TRBV5-1 and J usage is TRBJ2-3; 10 bases line up with TRBD2. The ends lost 5 bases at V and 7 bases at J; junction bases unmatched: 13. CDR3 size: 16 residues. Germline CDR1 is SGHRS and CDR2 is YFSETQ. The CDR3 loop is CASRLEASGGLNTQYF. For the CDR3, the DNA is TGCGCCAGCAGACTGGAGGCTAGCGGGGGTCTCAATACGCAGTATTTT.

There are many counts of this clonotype. J is TRBJ2-3 and V is TRBV20-1; D not certain. The V and J ends lost 6 bases and 4 bases respectively, with 23 bases between them. This CDR3 region has 16 residues. The germline gives CDR1 DFQATT, CDR2 SNEGSKA (reference sequence). The CDR3 coding sequence is TGCAGTGCCTACTCCCGGGTCCCGTCCCACCCAGATACGCAGTATTTT. Protein: CSAYSRVPSHPDTQYF.

This clonotype was detected ten times or more. The gene calls are TRBV5-1 and TRBJ2-7; TRBD1 is a possible D gene (6 bases). This CDR3 is 13 amino acids long. V was clipped by 4 bases and J by 1 base, with 9 bases between them. Germline values: CDR1 SGHRS, CDR2 YFSETQ. The CDR3 protein is CASSDRISYEQYF. CDR3 nucleotide sequence: TGCGCCAGCAGCGACAGGATTTCCTACGAGCAGTACTTC.

This clonotype came up a few times. This CDR3 is CASSPRSANIYNEQFF. The DNA of the CDR3 is TGTGCCAGTAGTCCACGGTCTGCGAATATATACAATGAGCAGTTCTTC. V is TRBV19 and J is TRBJ2-1, with D unresolved. CDR3 length: 16 residues. Germline V lookup: CDR1 LNHDA, CDR2 SQIVND (reference sequence). The ends were cut back, 5 bases at V and 4 bases at J, with 18 bases in the middle.

The table lists this clonotype with many counts. The genes are TRBV6-5 and TRBJ2-7; no clear D gene. V gave up 0 bases and J gave up 3 bases, with 9 bases separating them. The CDR3 runs to 14 residues. The germline CDR1 and CDR2 sequences are MNHEY and SVGAGI. CDR3 region: CASSYSAGNYEQYF. CDR3 bases: TGTGCCAGCAGTTACTCAGCCGGAAACTACGAGCAGTACTTC.

Many counts were recorded for this clonotype. V gene TRBV5-1 combines with J gene TRBJ2-7; 9 bases agree with TRBD1. The CDR3 has 14 residues. CDR1 SGHRS and CDR2 YFSETQ come from the germline V gene. V shed 0 bases, J shed 2 bases, and the junction held 0 bases outside the gene matches. As DNA, the CDR3 is TGCGCCAGCAGCTTGGGGACAGGGGCCTACGAGCAGTACTTC. Translation: CASSLGTGAYEQYF.